This paragraph covers one T cell receptor beta chain sequence. This sample stems from a study of blood T cell repertoires in COVID-19. Overall study: COVID-19 samples, acute and convalescent, were from the United States, Italy and Spain. From T cells, B-cell-depleted T cells, or PBMCs came the material, which was cDNA or gDNA.

Repertoires were generated with immunoSEQ multiplex PCR, while TCRdb's copy carries only in-frame clones and drops some. The data hold over 60,000 clones, with around four fifths observed a single time. Trimming at V came to 6 bases and at J to 4 bases, leaving 6 bases not matched to a gene. The germline V gene encodes CDR1 SGHRS and CDR2 YFSETQ. This CDR3 has 14 amino acids. The material sequenced was peripheral blood. This clonotype was obtained from a man in his fifties or sixties with COVID-19, enrolled during active disease. The chain carries TRBV5-1 and TRBJ2-3; 9 nucleotides agree with TRBD1. The CDR3 spells CASNRQGGSDTQYF. CDR3 DNA: TGCGCCAGCAATAGACAGGGGGGCTCAGATACGCAGTATTTT.